The 32 T cell receptor beta chains given below trace back to one sample, sequenced in a study of T-cell memory formation after mild COVID-19. TCRdb reanalysed the 5' RACE reads using MiXCR and keeps one entry per CDR3 protein. The sample consists of about 2,300 distinct CDR3 sequences, roughly 70% of them appearing once. Sequencing was done on a sample of PBMCs or a T cell subset sorted from them (not recorded which). These receptor sequences come from an adult who had mild COVID-19 (a few samples of this study predate the infection). Cell type and time point are not known.

The rearrangement links TRBV6-5 to TRBJ2-7; D is perhaps TRBD1 (5 bases). The CDR3 totals 11 residues. The V and J ends lost 10 bases and 6 bases respectively, with 13 bases between them. Germline assignment: CDR1 MNHEY and CDR2 SVGAGI. The CDR3 DNA reads TGTGCCACCTCCACAGGCAGCGAGCAGTACTTC. Amino acids: CATSTGSEQYF.

The V call is TRBV6-2 or TRBV6-3, the J call TRBJ2-7, with 8 bases matching TRBD1. Germline CDR1 is MNHEY and CDR2 is SVGEGT. The ends lost 5 bases at V and 4 bases at J; junction bases unmatched: 4. This CDR3 spans 13 amino acids. This CDR3 reads CASSRGQGYEQYF. The CDR3 DNA follows: TGTGCCAGCAGTCGTGGACAGGGTTACGAGCAGTACTTC.

By share, this clonotype ranks as large. The gene calls are TRBV20-1 and TRBJ2-1, with TRBD2 matching 7 bases. J lost 3 bases, V lost 3 bases, and 5 bases had no gene match. Per germline, CDR1 DFQATT and CDR2 SNEGSKA (reference sequence). The CDR3 sequence is 14 residues long. In nucleotides, the CDR3 is TGCAGTGCTAGTTCCGCGGGAGACTACAATGAGCAGTTCTTC. This encodes CSASSAGDYNEQFF.

J is TRBJ2-1 and V is TRBV6-2 or TRBV6-3; 15 nucleotides align to TRBD2. V shed 7 bases, J shed 9 bases, and the junction held 7 bases outside the gene matches. There are 15 residues in the CDR3. The V gene's germline CDR1 is MNHEY and CDR2 SVGEGT. The CDR3 coding sequence is TGTGCCAGCAAAGGACTAGCGGGAGGGGAGGCTGAGCAGTTCTTC. This encodes CASKGLAGGEAEQFF.

V usage is TRBV5-1 and J usage is TRBJ2-2; D is possibly TRBD1 (6 bases). This CDR3 is built from 13 residues. Per germline, CDR1 SGHRS and CDR2 YFSETQ. V was pared by 7 bases and J by 6 bases, with 13 bases between. The CDR3 is CASCIQGPGELFF. The CDR3 coding sequence is TGCGCCAGCTGCATACAGGGCCCCGGGGAGCTGTTTTTT.

The chain is built from TRBV10-3 and TRBJ2-3; D unclear. With 0 bases removed from V and 3 bases from J, the gap between germline ends came to 10 bases. There are 15 residues in the CDR3. CDR1 ENHRY and CDR2 SYGVKD come from the germline V gene. The CDR3 nucleotides read TGTGCCATCAGTGAGTCGGCAACCGTAACAGATACGCAGTATTTT. The encoded protein is CAISESATVTDTQYF.

The V gene is TRBV6-1, the J gene TRBJ1-2; D is unclear. Germline CDR1 and CDR2: MNHNS and SASEGT. The CDR3 length is 14 residues. The germline V and J ends were trimmed by 1 base and 4 bases, with 10 bases remaining between them. As DNA, the CDR3 is TGTGCCAGCAGTGAAGAGAGTTGGCTCTATGGCTACACCTTC. This encodes CASSEESWLYGYTF.

This chain uses TRBV7-6 with TRBJ2-3; TRBD2 agrees at 11 bases. CDR1 SGHVS and CDR2 FNYEAQ come from the germline V gene. The J segment lost 0 bases and the V segment lost 7 bases, leaving 3 bases of the junction unmatched. This CDR3 spans 15 amino acids. For the CDR3, the DNA is TGTGCCAGCACACTAGCGGGGGCTAGCACAGATACGCAGTATTTT. Amino acids: CASTLAGASTDTQYF. The full variable domain, in which reference TRBV7-6 and TRBJ2-3 provide the parts outside the CDR3, is GAGVSQSPRYKVTKRGQDVALRCDPISGHVSLYWYRQALGQGPEFLTYFNYEAQQDKSGLPNDRFSAERPEGSISTLTIQRTEQRDSAMYRCASTLAGASTDTQYFGPGTRLTVL.

The chain employs TRBV9 and TRBJ2-1, with 7 bases that match TRBD2. Germline CDR1 SGDLS, CDR2 YYNGEE. The CDR3 runs to 17 residues. V trimming: 4 bases; J trimming: 7 bases; junction bases outside the gene matches: 17. CDR3 amino acids: CASSPRGERGIGNEQFF. As DNA, the CDR3 is TGTGCCAGCAGCCCCCGGGGGGAGAGGGGCATTGGGAATGAGCAGTTCTTC.

This chain joins TRBV5-1 and TRBJ2-2; a possible D gene is TRBD1 (6 bases). The V gene's germline CDR1 is SGHRS and CDR2 YFSETQ. CDR3 size: 14 residues. V shed 3 bases and J shed 5 bases, with 11 bases lying between them. CDR3 protein: CASSSGDGTGELFF. CDR3 sequence (DNA): TGCGCCAGCAGCTCAGGGGATGGGACCGGGGAGCTGTTTTTT.

This clonotype rates as large (0.1 to 1%). The J gene is TRBJ2-1, the V gene TRBV24-1; D is possibly TRBD2 (6 bases). The CDR3 is made up of 18 amino acids. Germline V gene data show CDR1 as KGHDR and CDR2 as SFDVKD. V shed 4 bases and J shed 2 bases, with 20 bases lying between them. CDR3: CATSDEEPGLGAYNEQFF. The CDR3 region has the DNA TGTGCCACCAGTGACGAAGAGCCGGGACTGGGAGCCTACAATGAGCAGTTCTTC.

The rearrangement uses TRBV3-1 and TRBJ2-2; 10 bases match TRBD2. The CDR3 is made up of 17 amino acids. V shed 1 base, J shed 6 bases, and the junction held 8 bases outside the gene matches. Germline CDR1 LGHDT, CDR2 YNNKEL (reference sequence). The CDR3 loop is CASSQVLAGGPSGELFF. As DNA, the CDR3 is TGTGCCAGCAGCCAAGTGTTAGCGGGGGGCCCGTCCGGGGAGCTGTTTTTT. The variable domain in full, with the rest retrieved from reference TRBV3-1 and TRBJ2-2, is DTAVSQTPKYLVTQMGNDKSIKCEQNLGHDTMYWYKQDSKKFLKIMFSYNNKELIINETVPNRFSPKSPDKAHLNLHINSLELGDSAVYFCASSQVLAGGPSGELFFGEGSRLTVL.

In its sample, this clonotype ranks as medium-sized. The rearrangement links TRBV5-4 to TRBJ1-5; the D is unclear. Trimming pared 4 bases from V and 2 bases from J, leaving 19 bases between. CDR3 length equals 17 residues. Germline values: CDR1 SGHNT, CDR2 YYREEE (reference sequence). DNA for the CDR3: TGTGCCAGCAGCCACCAGTTTGCCAAGGGAGGCAATCAGCCCCAGCATTTT. Amino acid sequence: CASSHQFAKGGNQPQHF.

V usage is TRBV12-3 or TRBV12-4 and J usage is TRBJ1-1; D gene unclear. The J call may not be correct, given that the DNA end is closer to TRBJ1-6. There are 15 residues in the CDR3. The CDR3 reads CASSSRRVLDSPLHF. The DNA for the CDR3 is TGTGCCAGCAGTTCCCGACGGGTTTTGGATTCACCCCTCCACTTT.

V usage is TRBV12-3 or TRBV12-4 and J usage is TRBJ1-2; D gene unclear. The CDR3 loop spans 10 amino acids. V shed 3 bases and J shed 8 bases, with 4 bases lying between them. DNA for the CDR3: TGTGCCAGCAGTTTTTCCGGCTACACCTTC. This translates into CASSFSGYTF.

This chain links TRBV7-2 with TRBJ1-5; D call uncertain. Germline values: CDR1 SGHTA, CDR2 FQGNSA. This CDR3 has 15 residues. Trimming pared 5 bases from V and 0 bases from J, leaving 11 bases between. CDR3 sequence reads: CASSPGISSNQPQHF. CDR3 nucleotide sequence: TGTGCCAGCAGCCCGGGGATTTCTAGCAATCAGCCCCAGCATTTT. The complete variable domain, with remaining parts taken from reference TRBV7-2 and TRBJ1-5, reads GAGVSQSPSNKVTEKGKDVELRCDPISGHTALYWYRQSLGQGLEFLIYFQGNSAPDKSGLPSDRFSAERTGGSVSTLTIQRTQQEDSAVYLCASSPGISSNQPQHFGDGTRLSIL.

The chain links TRBV7-3 to TRBJ2-7, with D unclear. The CDR3 totals 12 residues. Germline V gene sequence: CDR1 SGHTA, CDR2 FQGTGA. V was shortened by 6 bases and J by 5 bases, with 11 bases between the two germline ends. The CDR3 DNA is TGTGCCAGCAGGGATTCGAGAGACGAGCAGTACTTC. Translated, it gives CASRDSRDEQYF.

This chain links TRBV7-3 with TRBJ2-1, with TRBD1 identical over 7 bases. J gave up 2 bases and V 3 bases, and 4 bases lay outside the gene matches. The CDR3 has 15 amino acids. Germline CDR1 and CDR2: SGHTA and FQGTGA. For the CDR3, the DNA is TGTGCCAGCAGCTTCGACAGGGCAACCTACAATGAGCAGTTCTTC. Protein product: CASSFDRATYNEQFF.

The sample holds one count of this clonotype. The chain joins TRBV7-8 to TRBJ2-7; 9 bases line up with TRBD1. The CDR3 is 13 amino acids. V was clipped by 6 bases and J by 4 bases; unmatched bases: 4. Germline CDR1 reads SGHVS; CDR2 reads FQNEAQ. CDR3 protein: CASSLQGAYEQYV. CDR3 in DNA: TGTGCCAGCAGTCTACAGGGGGCTTACGAGCAGTACGTC.

This chain connects TRBV2 to TRBJ1-6; D is uncertain. This CDR3 is built from 12 residues. Between the trimmed V and J ends, which lost 10 bases and 7 bases, there was a span of 11 bases. From germline, CDR1 is SNHLY and CDR2 FYNNEI. CDR3 amino acids: CAIRTGNSPLHF. The CDR3 nucleotides are TGTGCCATCAGGACGGGGAATTCACCCCTCCACTTT.

By proportion, this clonotype is large (0.1 to 1%). The CDR3 protein is CASSSNNVGGRSTDTQYF. The CDR3 DNA reads TGTGCCAGCAGCTCCAACAACGTCGGGGGGAGGAGCACAGATACGCAGTATTTT. The chain carries TRBV7-6 and TRBJ2-3, with 7 bases lining up with TRBD2. The J segment lost 0 bases and the V segment lost 4 bases, leaving 13 bases of the junction unmatched. The CDR3 is 18 residues long. The germline CDR1 and CDR2 sequences are SGHVS and FNYEAQ.

The chain carries TRBV13 and TRBJ1-2, with D possibly matching TRBD1 (5 bases). CDR3 length: 13 amino acids. The V end lost 2 bases, the J end lost 8 bases, and 12 bases lay between the germline ends. The germline gives CDR1 PRHDT, CDR2 FYEKMQ (reference sequence). The CDR3 region has the DNA TGTGCCAGCAGCTTATTCTCTGGGGCAGGCTACACCTTC. This encodes CASSLFSGAGYTF.

This chain links TRBV28 with TRBJ2-7; D remains unclear. The V gene lost 6 bases and the J gene lost 5 bases, with 11 bases spanning the gap. Per the germline V gene, CDR1 is MDHEN and CDR2 is SYDVKM. The CDR3 totals 12 residues. The CDR3 DNA reads as TGTGCCAGCAGCACCTTAGACCACGAGCAGTACTTC. It is translated as CASSTLDHEQYF.

The chain couples TRBV6-5 to TRBJ2-7; 7 bases align to TRBD2. CDR3 length equals 15 residues. Germline CDR1 and CDR2: MNHEY and SVGAGI. Losses at the gene ends were 4 bases for V and 2 bases for J; bases not matched to a gene: 8. CDR3 sequence: CASSSRTRGAYEQYF. The CDR3 DNA reads as TGTGCCAGCAGTTCCCGAACCCGGGGGGCCTACGAGCAGTACTTC.

This chain connects TRBV11-3 to TRBJ2-3, with unresolved D. Germline CDR1 is SGHNT and CDR2 is YENEEA. Between the trimmed V and J ends, which lost 3 bases and 1 base, there was a span of 14 bases. This CDR3 is 16 amino acids long. CDR3 sequence (DNA): TGTGCCAGCAGCTTTGGTCCCGGCGTGGGCACAGATACGCAGTATTTT. Translated: CASSFGPGVGTDTQYF.

This clonotype is judged medium-sized. The rearrangement joins TRBV5-4 to TRBJ2-7; D is perhaps TRBD1 (5 bases). CDR1 is SGHNT, CDR2 YYREEE, per germline (reference sequence). The V end was cut by 2 bases, the J end by 2 bases, with 14 bases between. This CDR3 is built from 15 residues. Here the CDR3 reads CASSFAWQGTYEQYF. The CDR3 nucleotides are TGTGCCAGCAGCTTCGCGTGGCAGGGAACCTACGAGCAGTACTTC.

The chain employs TRBV29-1 and TRBJ2-7; no clear D gene. Germline V lookup: CDR1 SQVTM, CDR2 ANQGSEA. The CDR3 is made up of 13 amino acids. Trimming left V 1 base short and J 0 bases short, with 7 bases between. The CDR3 loop reads CSVEGGVSYEQYF. The CDR3 DNA reads TGCAGCGTTGAAGGTGGGGTCTCCTACGAGCAGTACTTC.

The rearrangement uses TRBV12-3 or TRBV12-4 and TRBJ2-5; tentatively, D is TRBD2 (6 bases). With 2 bases removed from V and 0 bases from J, the gap between germline ends came to 7 bases. The CDR3 has 14 amino acids. CDR3 coding DNA: TGTGCCAGCAGTTTACTAGCGCACCAAGAGACCCAGTACTTC. Translating gives CASSLLAHQETQYF.

The chain uses TRBV7-9 and TRBJ2-3, with unresolved D. V was shortened by 5 bases and J by 4 bases, with 7 bases between the two germline ends. The CDR3 runs to 12 residues. Germline-derived CDR1 and CDR2 are SEHNR and FQNEAQ (reference sequence). The CDR3 spells CASSGEADTQYF. DNA of the CDR3: TGTGCCAGCAGCGGGGAAGCAGATACGCAGTATTTT. Drawing the rest from reference TRBV7-9 and TRBJ2-3, the complete variable domain is DTGVSQNPRHKITKRGQNVTFRCDPISEHNRLYWYRQTLGQGPEFLTYFQNEAQLEKSRLLSDRFSAERPKGSFSTLEIQRTEQGDSAMYLCASSGEADTQYFGPGTRLTVL.

The gene calls are TRBV11-2 and TRBJ2-7; TRBD2 is a possible D gene (6 bases). The CDR3 is 16 amino acids. V was trimmed by 5 bases and J by 6 bases, leaving 23 bases between them. The germline V gene encodes CDR1 SGHAT and CDR2 FQNNGV. The CDR3 sequence is CASSATQGGIGGEQYF. CDR3 nucleotide sequence: TGTGCCAGCAGCGCTACCCAGGGAGGCATCGGTGGCGAGCAGTACTTC. Supplemented by reference TRBV11-2 and TRBJ2-7, the full variable domain reads EAGVAQSPRYKIIEKRQSVAFWCNPISGHATLYWYQQILGQGPKLLIQFQNNGVVDDSQLPKDRFSAERLKGVDSTLKIQPAKLEDSAVYLCASSATQGGIGGEQYFGPGTRLTVT.

The chain employs TRBV12-3 or TRBV12-4 and TRBJ2-7; D possibly uses TRBD1 or TRBD2 (5 bases each). The CDR3 extends over 13 amino acids. The V end was cut by 4 bases, the J end by 2 bases, with 9 bases between. The chain's CDR3 is CASSYRGAYEQYV. As DNA, the CDR3 is TGTGCCAGCAGTTATAGGGGAGCCTACGAGCAGTACGTC.

The V and J genes are TRBV5-1 and TRBJ2-3, with a tentative D call TRBD2 (7 bases). In germline, CDR1 is SGHRS, CDR2 YFSETQ. The CDR3 extends over 14 amino acids. V was cut by 0 bases and J by 6 bases, with 11 bases left in between. CDR3 in DNA: TGCGCCAGCAGCTTGGCCTGGGGGGGCGATACGCAGTATTTT. The encoded protein is CASSLAWGGDTQYF.